The present entry profiles one TCR beta chain with its context. Its specificity is not known. The PCR was carried out with 60 Vbeta primers and 13 Jbeta primers. Produced via immunoSEQ multiplex PCR; TCRdb's table is partial and in-frame only. Here the sample spans some 120,000 clones, 78% being singletons. The data belong to a study of cytomegalovirus exposure and HLA in healthy donors. Study-wide context: When over 300 donors were genotyped, around 77% of them were found to fall in the Caucasian-associated ancestry cluster. Study-level findings and limits: Several top significant clusters appeared, in a later analysis, to be linked to common viral pathogens. Overall, about 160 TCR beta chains were annotated as cytomegalovirus-associated.

The germline gives CDR1 LNHDA, CDR2 SQIVND (reference sequence). V lost 4 bases and J lost 10, with 16 bases in between. This CDR3 spans 13 amino acids. The chain links TRBV19 to TRBJ1-1, with no clear D. The origin of this receptor is a man aged 30-40 years in good health and CMV-seropositive. The specimen sequenced was PBMCs. The CDR3 coding sequence is TGTGCCAGTAGTACCGCCGGCTATGAGGGAGCTTTCTTT. Its protein is CASSTAGYEGAFF.